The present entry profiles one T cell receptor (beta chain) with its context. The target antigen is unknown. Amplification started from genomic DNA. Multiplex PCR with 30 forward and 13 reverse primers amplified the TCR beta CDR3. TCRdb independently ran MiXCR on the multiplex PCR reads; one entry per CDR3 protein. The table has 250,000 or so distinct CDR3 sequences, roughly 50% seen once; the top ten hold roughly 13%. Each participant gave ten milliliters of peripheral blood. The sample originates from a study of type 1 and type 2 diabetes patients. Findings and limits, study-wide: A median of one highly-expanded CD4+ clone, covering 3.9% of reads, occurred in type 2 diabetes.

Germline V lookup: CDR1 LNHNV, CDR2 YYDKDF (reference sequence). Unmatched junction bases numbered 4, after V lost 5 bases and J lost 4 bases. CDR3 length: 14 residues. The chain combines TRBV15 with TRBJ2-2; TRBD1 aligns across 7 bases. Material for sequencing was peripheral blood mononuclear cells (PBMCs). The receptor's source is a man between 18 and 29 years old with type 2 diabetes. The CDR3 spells CATSLGTATGELFF. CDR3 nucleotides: TGTGCCACCAGCTTAGGGACAGCCACCGGGGAGCTGTTTTTT.